Listed below are T cell receptor beta chains from one sample, sequenced in a study of blood T cell repertoires in COVID-19. Measured with immunoSEQ multiplex PCR; TCRdb has only the in-frame clones, and not every one. The table records some 150,000 clones, 70% to 90% of them present only once. Sequencing was performed on peripheral blood. The origin of the receptors is a man aged 55 to 70 with active or convalescent COVID-19. Both conserved end residues are part of each CDR3. D genes are given only for firm matches. The listing skips clone size in some rows; elsewhere it reads once, few, many or a size class.

>once|15|NA|TRBJ1-5|TRBV6-2/TRBV6-3
CASSLQSYSNQPQHF
TGTGCCAGCAGCCTACAGTCGTATAGCAATCAGCCCCAGCATTTT
>NA|16|NA|TRBJ1-5|TRBV27
CASSLDAGLRNQPQHF
TGTGCCAGCAGTTTAGACGCGGGGTTGCGCAATCAGCCCCAGCATTTT
>NA|14|TRBD1|TRBJ1-4|TRBV6-5
CASSFLRQGEKLFF
TGTGCCAGCAGTTTCCTCAGACAGGGAGAAAAACTGTTTTTT
>NA|17|TRBD2|TRBJ2-5|TRBV9
CASSPGLAGVFGETQYF
TGTGCCAGCAGCCCCGGACTAGCGGGAGTGTTCGGAGAGACCCAGTACTTC
>NA|15|TRBD1|TRBJ1-2|TRBV7-9
CASNRPGTGSVGYTF
TGTGCCAGCAACCGCCCCGGGACAGGGTCCGTTGGCTACACCTTC
>NA|14|TRBD1|TRBJ2-2|TRBV19
CATQDRLRTGELFF
TGTGCCACCCAGGACAGGCTGCGGACCGGGGAGCTGTTTTTT
>NA|15|NA|TRBJ2-1|TRBV9
CASSVLGRSYNEQFF
TGTGCCAGCAGCGTCTTGGGGCGCTCCTACAATGAGCAGTTCTTC
>NA|17|TRBD2|TRBJ2-5|TRBV3-1/TRBV3-2
CASSQKRGLAGQETQYF
TGTGCCAGCAGCCAAAAAAGGGGACTAGCGGGGCAAGAGACCCAGTACTTC
>NA|15|NA|TRBJ1-2|TRBV9
CASSVMPGGSRGYTF
TGTGCCAGCAGCGTAATGCCCGGGGGGAGTCGTGGCTACACCTTC
>few|16|NA|TRBJ1-5|TRBV24-1
CATSDTGTPGNQPQHF
TGTGCCACCAGTGACACCGGGACACCTGGGAATCAGCCCCAGCATTTT
>NA|13|NA|TRBJ2-3|TRBV7-6
CASSSRETDTQYF
TGTGCCAGCAGCTCCCGGGAGACAGATACGCAGTATTTT
>NA|15|TRBD1|TRBJ2-2|TRBV28
CASSWAQGWTGELFF
TGTGCCAGCAGTTGGGCACAGGGGTGGACCGGGGAGCTGTTTTTT
>NA|13|TRBD1|TRBJ2-5|TRBV18
CASSLSGTVTQYF
TGTGCCAGCTCACTATCCGGGACAGTGACCCAGTACTTC
>NA|14|NA|TRBJ2-7|TRBV5-4
CASSLDLLGEEQYF
TGTGCCAGCAGCTTGGATCTCCTAGGGGAAGAGCAGTACTTC
>few|13|NA|TRBJ1-2|TRBV5-6
CASSLVGRDGYTF
TGTGCCAGCAGCTTGGTTGGGAGGGATGGCTACACCTTC
>NA|17|TRBD2|TRBJ2-3|TRBV4-3
CASSQRRGRGGSDTQYF
TGCGCCAGCAGCCAGCGAAGGGGACGCGGGGGGTCAGATACGCAGTATTTT
>NA|15|NA|TRBJ2-5|TRBV20-1
CSASSLREAKETQYF
TGCAGTGCTAGTTCCCTAAGAGAGGCCAAGGAGACCCAGTACTTC
>NA|14|NA|TRBJ2-5|TRBV6-1
CASSELGGWETQYF
TGTGCCAGCAGTGAGTTGGGAGGTTGGGAGACCCAGTACTTC
>NA|15|NA|TRBJ1-4|TRBV5-1
CASREWGGTNEKLFF
TGCGCCAGCAGGGAGTGGGGAGGCACTAATGAAAAACTGTTTTTT
>NA|15|TRBD2|TRBJ2-7|TRBV11-3
CASSLDPGLAGEQYF
TGTGCCAGCAGCTTAGATCCGGGACTAGCGGGAGAGCAGTACTTC
>NA|15|TRBD2|TRBJ2-3|TRBV6-1
CASSEGGRGPDTQYF
TGTGCCAGCAGTGAAGGCGGGAGAGGGCCAGATACGCAGTATTTT
>NA|12|NA|TRBJ2-7|TRBV2
CASRAQNYEQYF
TGTGCCAGCCGAGCACAGAACTACGAGCAGTACTTC
>NA|16|NA|TRBJ1-5|TRBV4-1
CASSQDGLGGSQPQHF
TGCGCCAGCAGCCAAGATGGGCTGGGGGGATCCCAGCCCCAGCATTTT